Detailed here is one TCR beta chain. The data derive from a study of response to subunit inactivated influenza vaccine. This CDR3 has 14 residues. Germline lookup yields CDR1 DFQATT and CDR2 SNEGSKA (reference sequence). Losses at the gene ends were 6 bases for V and 4 bases for J; bases not matched to a gene: 10. MiXCR was run by TCRdb on the RT-PCR reads, yielding one entry per CDR3 protein. The sample has about 580,000 distinct CDR3 sequences, about 14% seen once; the top ten hold 11%. The receptor was isolated from a man aged 50 to 60 who received an inactivated influenza vaccine. The specimen was PBMCs from blood, collected 12 days after vaccination. The chain uses TRBV20-1 and TRBJ1-2, with 8 bases lining up with TRBD1. The CDR3 spells CSAFTRGLSYGYTF. The CDR3 DNA reads as TGCAGTGCATTCACCAGGGGGCTCTCCTATGGCTACACCTTC.